The clone carrying this T cell receptor beta chain was picked up one time. In the study's own analysis: Amplified reference gene primers provided the basis for estimating nucleated cell counts. Profiling relied on immunoSEQ multiplex PCR, and the TCRdb table lists in-frame clones only, not all of them. D and trimming come from the DNA, and the V and J calls and clone size come from that table. The sample shows some 300,000 clones, 70% to 90% of them seen only once. The Seattle patients joined while their infection was active and were tracked longitudinally afterward. The germline CDR1 and CDR2 sequences are SGHAT and FQNNGV. CDR3 length: 13 residues. V shed 6 bases, J shed 5 bases, and the junction held 4 bases outside the gene matches. The data were taken from a study of blood T cell repertoires in COVID-19. About the research overall: Acute and convalescent COVID-19 samples came from the United States, Italy and Spain.

V and J are TRBV11-2 and TRBJ2-5, with TRBD1 matching over 9 bases. This receptor was taken from a woman in her seventies with COVID-19, enrolled during active disease. Sequences were obtained from peripheral blood. The DNA for the CDR3 is TGTGCCAGCAGTCAGACAGGGGGTGAGACCCAGTACTTC. Its protein is CASSQTGGETQYF.